The rows below give T cell receptor beta chains drawn from one sample of a study of T-cell memory formation after mild COVID-19. In TCRdb, the 5' RACE reads were re-called with MiXCR into one record per CDR3 protein. The profile shows about 350,000 distinct CDR3 sequences, roughly 15% of them singletons. The material sequenced was PBMCs or a T cell subset sorted from them (not recorded which). The receptors shown here come from a man in his late teens or twenties who had mild COVID-19 (a few samples of this study predate the infection). Cell type and time point are not known. Both conserved end residues are part of each CDR3. D genes are given only for firm matches. The size of a clone is reported for some rows only, either as once, few or many, or as a class for expanded clones.

j_call: TRBJ2-2; v_call: TRBV6-4; d_call: TRBD2; clone_size: many; cdr3_aa: CASSASGDTGELFF; cdr3_nt: TGTGCCAGCAGTGCTAGCGGGGACACCGGGGAGCTGTTTTTT
j_call: TRBJ2-1; v_call: TRBV2; d_call: NA; clone_size: NA; cdr3_aa: CASTAGIDEQFF; cdr3_nt: TGTGCCAGCACGGCAGGGATCGATGAGCAGTTCTTC
j_call: TRBJ2-7; v_call: TRBV5-1; d_call: TRBD2; clone_size: few; cdr3_aa: CASSQAGVNEQYF; cdr3_nt: TGCGCCAGCAGCCAAGCGGGGGTGAACGAGCAGTACTTC
j_call: TRBJ2-2; v_call: TRBV9; d_call: NA; clone_size: few; cdr3_aa: CASSGTPGMAGELFF; cdr3_nt: TGTGCCAGCAGCGGCACCCCAGGGATGGCCGGGGAGCTGTTTTTT
j_call: TRBJ2-2; v_call: TRBV6-2/TRBV6-3; d_call: NA; clone_size: few; cdr3_aa: CASTWGTGELFF; cdr3_nt: TGTGCCAGCACCTGGGGCACCGGGGAGCTGTTTTTT
j_call: TRBJ2-6; v_call: TRBV7-8; d_call: TRBD1; clone_size: few; cdr3_aa: CASSRTGRSGANVLTF; cdr3_nt: TGTGCCAGCAGCCGGACAGGACGCTCTGGGGCCAACGTCCTGACTTTC
j_call: TRBJ2-5; v_call: TRBV25-1; d_call: TRBD1; clone_size: NA; cdr3_aa: CASSVAGGDETQYF; cdr3_nt: TGTGCCAGCAGTGTGGCAGGGGGCGATGAGACCCAGTACTTC
j_call: TRBJ2-3; v_call: TRBV11-1; d_call: NA; clone_size: few; cdr3_aa: CASSLEMGTQYF; cdr3_nt: TGTGCCAGCAGCCTGGAAATGGGTACGCAGTATTTT
j_call: TRBJ2-5; v_call: TRBV5-1; d_call: NA; clone_size: NA; cdr3_aa: CASSLGVPQGTQYF; cdr3_nt: TGCGCCAGCAGCTTGGGGGTCCCGCAGGGGACCCAGTACTTC
j_call: TRBJ2-1; v_call: TRBV7-2; d_call: TRBD1; clone_size: NA; cdr3_aa: CASSFQRDRGTNEQFF; cdr3_nt: TGTGCCAGCAGCTTCCAACGGGACAGGGGTACGAATGAGCAGTTCTTC
j_call: TRBJ1-2; v_call: TRBV18; d_call: NA; clone_size: NA; cdr3_aa: CASSSQGIYGYTF; cdr3_nt: TGTGCCAGCTCATCCCAGGGGATCTATGGCTACACCTTC
j_call: TRBJ2-1; v_call: TRBV10-3; d_call: TRBD2; clone_size: few; cdr3_aa: CAISESSGVVHEQFF; cdr3_nt: TGTGCCATCAGTGAGTCTAGCGGGGTTGTACATGAGCAGTTCTTC
j_call: TRBJ2-1; v_call: TRBV6-5; d_call: TRBD2; clone_size: NA; cdr3_aa: CASSTPGGNEQFF; cdr3_nt: TGTGCCAGCAGTACGCCGGGGGGAAATGAGCAGTTCTTC
j_call: TRBJ2-3; v_call: TRBV7-3; d_call: TRBD1; clone_size: NA; cdr3_aa: CASSLRQGRSTDTQYF; cdr3_nt: TGTGCCAGCAGCTTAAGACAGGGGAGATCCACAGATACGCAGTATTTT
j_call: TRBJ2-2; v_call: TRBV11-2; d_call: NA; clone_size: few; cdr3_aa: CASRATVAGELFF; cdr3_nt: TGTGCCAGCAGGGCCACGGTGGCCGGGGAGCTGTTTTTT
j_call: TRBJ2-7; v_call: TRBV5-4; d_call: NA; clone_size: few; cdr3_aa: CASSSWGGAAYEQYF; cdr3_nt: TGTGCCAGCAGCTCCTGGGGGGGGGCCGCCTACGAGCAGTACTTC
j_call: TRBJ1-2; v_call: TRBV9; d_call: NA; clone_size: few; cdr3_aa: CASSAPGPTDYGYTF; cdr3_nt: TGTGCCAGCAGCGCTCCGGGCCCAACGGACTATGGCTACACCTTC
j_call: TRBJ1-1; v_call: TRBV5-1; d_call: TRBD1; clone_size: few; cdr3_aa: CASSPGQGVSDGAFF; cdr3_nt: TGCGCCAGCAGCCCCGGACAGGGGGTGAGTGATGGAGCTTTCTTT
j_call: TRBJ2-1; v_call: TRBV7-3; d_call: NA; clone_size: few; cdr3_aa: CASSYQGTVGNEQFF; cdr3_nt: TGTGCCAGCAGTTACCAGGGGACGGTGGGCAATGAGCAGTTCTTC
j_call: TRBJ1-1; v_call: TRBV4-3; d_call: TRBD1; clone_size: few; cdr3_aa: CASSQEVAGTGGNTEAFF; cdr3_nt: TGCGCCAGCAGCCAAGAGGTTGCGGGGACAGGTGGGAACACTGAAGCTTTCTTT
j_call: TRBJ1-3; v_call: TRBV11-2; d_call: NA; clone_size: many; cdr3_aa: CASSSIRGLGNTIYF; cdr3_nt: TGTGCCAGCAGCTCGATTCGGGGACTAGGAAACACCATATATTTT
j_call: TRBJ1-1; v_call: TRBV18; d_call: NA; clone_size: few; cdr3_aa: CASSPQQGGVGRAEAFF; cdr3_nt: TGTGCCAGCTCACCTCAGCAGGGAGGTGTGGGGCGCGCTGAAGCTTTCTTT
j_call: TRBJ2-5; v_call: TRBV3-1; d_call: NA; clone_size: NA; cdr3_aa: CASSPRDGVQETQYF; cdr3_nt: TGTGCCAGCAGCCCCCGGGACGGGGTCCAAGAGACCCAGTACTTC
j_call: TRBJ1-1; v_call: TRBV2; d_call: NA; clone_size: many; cdr3_aa: CASSGAYQNTEAFF; cdr3_nt: TGTGCCAGCAGTGGGGCATATCAGAACACTGAAGCTTTCTTT
j_call: TRBJ2-2; v_call: TRBV6-5; d_call: NA; clone_size: NA; cdr3_aa: CASSYVASLDTGELFF; cdr3_nt: TGTGCCAGCAGTTACGTGGCCAGCTTAGACACCGGGGAGCTGTTTTTT
j_call: TRBJ2-3; v_call: TRBV5-1; d_call: TRBD1; clone_size: NA; cdr3_aa: CASSLWTGADTQYF; cdr3_nt: TGCGCCAGCAGCTTGTGGACAGGGGCGGATACGCAGTATTTT
j_call: TRBJ1-1; v_call: TRBV7-9; d_call: NA; clone_size: NA; cdr3_aa: CASSLAVGTNTEAFF; cdr3_nt: TGTGCCAGCAGCTTAGCGGTCGGGACGAACACTGAAGCTTTCTTT
j_call: TRBJ2-5; v_call: TRBV5-1; d_call: NA; clone_size: few; cdr3_aa: CASSLGPYGPQETQYF; cdr3_nt: TGCGCCAGCAGCTTGGGTCCCTATGGACCTCAAGAGACCCAGTACTTC
j_call: TRBJ1-1; v_call: TRBV10-1; d_call: NA; clone_size: NA; cdr3_aa: CASSESSGPNTEAFF; cdr3_nt: TGCGCCAGCAGTGAGTCCTCGGGGCCAAACACTGAAGCTTTCTTT
j_call: TRBJ1-5; v_call: TRBV10-2; d_call: TRBD1; clone_size: NA; cdr3_aa: CASSEGTVKTLSNQPQHF; cdr3_nt: TGCGCCAGCAGTGAGGGGACAGTGAAGACCCTCAGCAATCAGCCCCAGCATTTT
j_call: TRBJ2-7; v_call: TRBV4-1; d_call: NA; clone_size: NA; cdr3_aa: CASSQNPQGYEQYF; cdr3_nt: TGCGCCAGCAGCCAAAATCCCCAGGGATACGAGCAGTACTTC
j_call: TRBJ2-4; v_call: TRBV20-1; d_call: NA; clone_size: few; cdr3_aa: CSARVEGDQNKNIQYF; cdr3_nt: TGCAGTGCTAGAGTCGAGGGGGACCAAAACAAAAACATTCAGTACTTC
j_call: TRBJ2-1; v_call: TRBV21-1; d_call: NA; clone_size: few; cdr3_aa: CASLPEGTHNEQFF; cdr3_nt: TGTGCCTCGTTGCCGGAGGGGACACACAATGAGCAGTTCTTC
j_call: TRBJ2-5; v_call: TRBV10-1; d_call: NA; clone_size: NA; cdr3_aa: CASLGDPGGGTQYF; cdr3_nt: TGCGCCAGCTTGGGTGATCCCGGTGGTGGGACCCAGTACTTC
j_call: TRBJ1-6; v_call: TRBV7-8; d_call: NA; clone_size: few; cdr3_aa: CASSLEAGRTPLHF; cdr3_nt: TGTGCCAGCAGCTTAGAAGCAGGACGGACACCCCTCCACTTT
j_call: TRBJ1-1; v_call: TRBV4-2; d_call: NA; clone_size: few; cdr3_aa: CASSQDPGGRRVNTEAFF; cdr3_nt: TGTGCCAGCAGCCAAGACCCTGGAGGGCGGCGAGTGAACACTGAAGCTTTCTTT
j_call: TRBJ2-1; v_call: TRBV5-1; d_call: NA; clone_size: few; cdr3_aa: CASRLGNNEQFF; cdr3_nt: TGCGCCAGCAGGCTCGGGAACAATGAGCAGTTCTTC
j_call: TRBJ2-5; v_call: TRBV5-5; d_call: TRBD1; clone_size: few; cdr3_aa: CASSNRDSQETQYF; cdr3_nt: TGTGCCAGCAGCAACCGGGACAGCCAAGAGACCCAGTACTTC
j_call: TRBJ1-1; v_call: TRBV7-2; d_call: TRBD1; clone_size: NA; cdr3_aa: CASSYPAGGTEAFF; cdr3_nt: TGTGCCAGCAGCTACCCGGCAGGGGGGACTGAAGCTTTCTTT
j_call: TRBJ2-2; v_call: TRBV15; d_call: TRBD1; clone_size: NA; cdr3_aa: CATSRGARDRADLTGELFF; cdr3_nt: TGTGCCACCAGCAGAGGCGCCCGGGACAGGGCCGATCTCACCGGGGAGCTGTTTTTT